Presented here are 9 T cell receptor beta chains from one specimen sequenced in a study of blood T cell repertoires in COVID-19. Some clones are missing from TCRdb's copy, which holds only in-frame ones; the method was immunoSEQ multiplex PCR. The table lists roughly 260,000 clones, about 91% of them singletons. Sequenced: peripheral blood. These receptors were obtained from a person aged 18-29 years with COVID-19, enrolled during active disease.

The CDR3 loop is CASSQVGSFQETQYF. DNA of the CDR3: TGTGCCAGCAGCCAAGTCGGGAGTTTCCAAGAGACCCAGTACTTC. This rearrangement joins TRBV4-2 to TRBJ2-5; D possibly corresponds to TRBD2 (6 bases). V was shortened by 1 base and J by 1 base, with 10 bases between the two germline ends. Germline lookup yields CDR1 LGHNA and CDR2 YNFKEQ. The CDR3 runs 15 residues.

CDR3 bases: TGTGCCACCAGCAGGGACAGCTTGGAGGCCTACGAGCAGTACTTC. Its translation: CATSRDSLEAYEQYF. V is TRBV15 and J is TRBJ2-7; TRBD1 is a possible D gene (6 bases). Trimming left V 3 bases short and J 2 bases short, with 14 bases between. CDR1 LNHNV and CDR2 YYDKDF come from the germline V gene (reference sequence). The CDR3 loop spans 15 amino acids.

CDR3 DNA: TGTGCCAGCAGTTTCTGGCAGGGGGAAAAAGGGCAGTACTTC. This encodes CASSFWQGEKGQYF. This chain uses TRBV27 with TRBJ2-7; 7 bases are a match to TRBD1. The ends lost 3 bases at V and 9 bases at J; junction bases unmatched: 11. The CDR3 spans 14 residues. Germline CDR1 and CDR2: MNHEY and SMNVEV (reference sequence).

The V call is TRBV5-1, the J call TRBJ2-1; no clear D gene. The germline V gene encodes CDR1 SGHRS and CDR2 YFSETQ. With 0 bases removed from V and 9 bases from J, the gap between germline ends came to 10 bases. This CDR3 comprises 13 residues. The CDR3 DNA sequence: TGCGCCAGCAGCTTGGATCCGAGTGGTGAGCAGTTCTTC. Its protein is CASSLDPSGEQFF.

CDR3 residues: CASSPRTGNTGELFF. The CDR3 DNA sequence: TGTGCCAGCAGCCCCCGGACAGGGAACACCGGGGAGCTGTTTTTT. V usage is TRBV7-8 and J usage is TRBJ2-2, with 7 bases aligning to TRBD1. Germline lookup yields CDR1 SGHVS and CDR2 FQNEAQ. The CDR3 consists of 15 residues. With 5 bases clipped from V and 1 base from J, the junction kept 4 bases outside the gene matches. The whole variable domain, remainder taken from reference TRBV7-8 and TRBJ2-2, is GAGVSQSPRYKVAKRGQDVALRCDPISGHVSLFWYQQALGQGPEFLTYFQNEAQLDKSGLPSDRFFAERPEGSVSTLKIQRTQQEDSAVYLCASSPRTGNTGELFFGEGSRLTVL.

The CDR3 reads CSVEGGAATDTQYF. Written as DNA, the CDR3 is TGCAGCGTTGAGGGGGGGGCTGCCACAGATACGCAGTATTTT. The J gene is TRBJ2-3, the V gene TRBV29-1; perhaps TRBD2 as D (7 bases). Germline CDR1 and CDR2: SQVTM and ANQGSEA. Trimming removed 3 bases from V and 2 bases from J, with 12 bases in between. This CDR3 has 14 residues.

The chain couples TRBV25-1 to TRBJ2-7; 9 bases match TRBD1. Germline lookup yields CDR1 MGHDK and CDR2 SYGVNS. The CDR3 spans 15 residues. J gave up 1 base and V 4 bases, and 5 bases lay outside the gene matches. This CDR3 reads CASSGRTGESYEQYF. CDR3 sequence (DNA): TGTGCCAGCAGTGGCCGGACAGGGGAATCCTACGAGCAGTACTTC.

V usage is TRBV19 and J usage is TRBJ2-1; no reliable D call. CDR1 LNHDA and CDR2 SQIVND come from the germline V gene (reference sequence). The ends were cut back, 1 base at V and 14 bases at J, with 12 bases in the middle. The CDR3 is 12 amino acids. CDR3 residues: CASSIGAYTKFF. The CDR3, as DNA: TGTGCCAGTAGTATAGGGGCCTATACCAAGTTCTTC. The full variable domain, its missing parts supplied by reference TRBV19 and TRBJ2-1, is DGGITQSPKYLFRKEGQNVTLSCEQNLNHDAMYWYRQDPGQGLRLIYYSQIVNDFQKGDIAEGYSVSREKKESFPLTVTSAQKNPTAFYLCASSIGAYTKFFGPGTRLTVL.

The rearrangement joins TRBV11-2 to TRBJ2-1, with D unresolved. The V end lost 3 bases, the J end lost 0 bases, and 9 bases lay between the germline ends. This CDR3 is built from 15 residues. Germline assignment: CDR1 SGHAT and CDR2 FQNNGV. As DNA, the CDR3 is TGTGCCAGCAGCTTCGGTCGTCTCTCCTACAATGAGCAGTTCTTC. Its protein is CASSFGRLSYNEQFF.